What follows is one T cell receptor beta chain and its context. CDR3 length: 15 amino acids. From germline, CDR1 is DFQATT and CDR2 SNEGSKA (reference sequence). Trimming pared 2 bases from V and 1 base from J, leaving 15 bases between. The sample belongs to a study of T-cell reconstitution after alpha-beta-depleted transplantation in children. For TCRbeta, the library was prepared with unique molecular identifiers. Via MiXCR, TCRdb re-called the PCR reads, giving one row per CDR3 protein. This sample yields around 400,000 distinct CDR3 sequences, of which roughly 22% are seen a single time; around 3.9% belongs to the top ten.

This clonotype originated in a human donor who donated a stem cell graft to a child with acute myeloid leukemia. The chain is built from TRBV20-1 and TRBJ2-7, with D possibly being TRBD1 (7 bases). Here the sequenced sample was PBMCs from the stem cell graft donor, taken from the stem cell graft. The CDR3 is CSARNQGGWSYEQYF. As DNA, the CDR3 is TGCAGTGCTAGAAACCAGGGGGGTTGGTCCTACGAGCAGTACTTC.